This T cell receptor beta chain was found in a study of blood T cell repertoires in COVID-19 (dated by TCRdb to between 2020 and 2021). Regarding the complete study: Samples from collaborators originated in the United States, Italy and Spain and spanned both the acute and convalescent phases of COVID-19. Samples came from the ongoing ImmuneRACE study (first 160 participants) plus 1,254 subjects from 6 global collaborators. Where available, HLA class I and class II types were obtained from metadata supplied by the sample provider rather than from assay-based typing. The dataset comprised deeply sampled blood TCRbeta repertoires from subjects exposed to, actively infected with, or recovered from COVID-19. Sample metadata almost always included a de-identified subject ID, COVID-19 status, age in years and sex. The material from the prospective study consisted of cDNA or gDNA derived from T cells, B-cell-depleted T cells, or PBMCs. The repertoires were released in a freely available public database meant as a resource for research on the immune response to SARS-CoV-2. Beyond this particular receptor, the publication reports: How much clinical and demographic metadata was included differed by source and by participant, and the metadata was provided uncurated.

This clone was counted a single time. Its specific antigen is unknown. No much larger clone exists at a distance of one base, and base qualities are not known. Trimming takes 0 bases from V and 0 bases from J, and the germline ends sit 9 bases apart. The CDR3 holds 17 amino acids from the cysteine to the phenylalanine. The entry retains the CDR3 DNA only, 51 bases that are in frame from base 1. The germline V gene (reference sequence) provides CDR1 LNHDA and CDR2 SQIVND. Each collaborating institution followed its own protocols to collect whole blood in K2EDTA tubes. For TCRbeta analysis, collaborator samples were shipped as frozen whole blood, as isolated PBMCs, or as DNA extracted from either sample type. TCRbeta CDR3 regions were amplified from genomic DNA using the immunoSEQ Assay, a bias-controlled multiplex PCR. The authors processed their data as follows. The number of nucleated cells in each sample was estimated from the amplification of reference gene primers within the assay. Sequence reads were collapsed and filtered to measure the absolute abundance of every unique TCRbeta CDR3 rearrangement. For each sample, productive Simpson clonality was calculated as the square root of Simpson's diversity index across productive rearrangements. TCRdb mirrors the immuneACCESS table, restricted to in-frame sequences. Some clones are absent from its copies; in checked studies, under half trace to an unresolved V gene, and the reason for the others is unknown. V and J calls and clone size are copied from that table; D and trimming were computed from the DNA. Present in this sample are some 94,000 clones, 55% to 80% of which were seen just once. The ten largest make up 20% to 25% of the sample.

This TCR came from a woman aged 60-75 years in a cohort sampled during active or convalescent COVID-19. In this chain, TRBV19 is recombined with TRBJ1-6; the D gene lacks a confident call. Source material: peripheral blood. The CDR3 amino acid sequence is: CASSIDRRSSYNSPLHF. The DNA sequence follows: TGTGCCAGTAGTATAGATCGGAGGAGCTCCTATAATTCACCCCTCCACTTT. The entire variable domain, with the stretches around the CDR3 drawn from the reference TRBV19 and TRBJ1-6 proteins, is DGGITQSPKYLFRKEGQNVTLSCEQNLNHDAMYWYRQDPGQGLRLIYYSQIVNDFQKGDIAEGYSVSREKKESFPLTVTSAQKNPTAFYLCASSIDRRSSYNSPLHFGNGTRLTVT.